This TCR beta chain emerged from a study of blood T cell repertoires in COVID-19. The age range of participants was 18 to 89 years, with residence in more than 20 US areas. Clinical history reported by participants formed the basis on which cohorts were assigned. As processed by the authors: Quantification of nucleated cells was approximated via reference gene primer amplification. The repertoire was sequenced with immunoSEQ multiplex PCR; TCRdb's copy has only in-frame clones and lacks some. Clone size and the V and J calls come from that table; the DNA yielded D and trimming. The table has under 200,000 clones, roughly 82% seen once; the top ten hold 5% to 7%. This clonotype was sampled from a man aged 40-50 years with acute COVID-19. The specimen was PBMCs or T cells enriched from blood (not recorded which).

This CDR3 is CASQMAAGPNEQFF. For the CDR3, the DNA is TGTGCCAGCCAAATGGCAGCGGGGCCCAATGAGCAGTTCTTC. V and J are TRBV2 and TRBJ2-1; 7 nucleotides agree with TRBD2. CDR3 size: 14 residues. V lost 8 bases and J lost 6; bases outside the gene matches: 10. The germline CDR1 and CDR2 sequences are SNHLY and FYNNEI.